The clone carrying this T cell receptor (beta chain) appeared many times. Its target is unknown. This entry is derived from a study of T-cell memory formation after mild COVID-19. Study-wide results and caveats: In pre-infection memory, a portion of responding clones appeared, which suggested that cross-reactive memory joined. CD4/CD8 balance characterized clones contracting day 15 to 85, and CD4+ skew characterized later expanders. Mainly CM and EM harbored the contracting CD4+ clones; mainly EMRA harbored the CD8+ ones.

5'RACE primed from the constant segment yielded TCR alpha and TCR beta cDNA libraries bearing sample barcodes and UMIs. TCRdb analysed the 5' RACE reads with MiXCR anew, one entry per CDR3 protein. The table has tens of thousands of distinct CDR3 sequences, less than 7.5% seen once. The CDR3 is 14 residues long. The V end lost 3 bases, the J end lost 2 bases, and 10 bases lay between the germline ends. The sequence was collected from a man aged 18-30 years who had mild COVID-19 (a few samples of this study predate the infection). Cell type and time point are not known. V and J are TRBV12-3 or TRBV12-4 and TRBJ1-1; D is undetermined. Sequencing was carried out using PBMCs or a T cell subset sorted from them (not recorded which). CDR3 in DNA: TGTGCCAGCAGTTTCCCGGGGAGCAACACTGAAGCTTTCTTT. Translating it yields CASSFPGSNTEAFF.